This T cell receptor (beta chain) derives from a study of cytomegalovirus exposure and HLA in healthy donors. Points from the study as a whole: Indistinguishability led to the exclusion of some V segments, TRBV6-2 and TRBV6-3 included. About 87% or about 30% of the time was how often most TCR beta V segments were productive, according to an earlier analysis. The authors enumerated roughly 160 TCR beta chains as linked to cytomegalovirus.

Comments on this clone: Its specificity is not known.

PCR primers comprised 60 Vbeta and 13 Jbeta primers. TCRdb's copy holds only in-frame clones and misses some; the assay was immunoSEQ multiplex PCR. The top ten hold approximately 1.5% of the sample, which has around 100,000 clones, approximately 78% seen once. CDR1 is SGHRS, CDR2 YFSETQ, per germline. The CDR3 is 16 amino acids. Deletions cut 0 bases from V and 2 bases from J, with 14 bases between. Sequencing was performed on PBMCs. The rearrangement links TRBV5-1 to TRBJ2-5; D might be TRBD1 (6 bases). The TCR comes from a woman aged 40-49 years in good health and CMV-seronegative. The CDR3 DNA reads as TGCGCCAGCAGCTTGGGGGGGCCTGGCCTACAAGAGACCCAGTACTTC. Protein: CASSLGGPGLQETQYF.